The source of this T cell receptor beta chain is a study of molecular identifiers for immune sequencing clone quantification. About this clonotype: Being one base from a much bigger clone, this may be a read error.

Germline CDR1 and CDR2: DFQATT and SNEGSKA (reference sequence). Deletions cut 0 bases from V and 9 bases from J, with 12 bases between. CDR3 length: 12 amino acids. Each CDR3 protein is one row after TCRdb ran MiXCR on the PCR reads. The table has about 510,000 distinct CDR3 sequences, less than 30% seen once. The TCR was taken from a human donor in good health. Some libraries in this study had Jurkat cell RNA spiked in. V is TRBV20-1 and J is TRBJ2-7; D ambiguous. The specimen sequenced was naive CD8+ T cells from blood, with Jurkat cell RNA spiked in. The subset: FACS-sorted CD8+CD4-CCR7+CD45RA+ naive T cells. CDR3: CSARDVNPAQYF. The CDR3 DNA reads TGCAGTGCTAGAGATGTGAACCCCGCGCAGTACTTC.